A single sample is the source of the 27 T cell receptor beta chains below, sequenced in a study of cytomegalovirus exposure and HLA in healthy donors. TCRdb's copy holds only in-frame clones and misses some; the assay was immunoSEQ multiplex PCR. The table lists a few hundred thousand clones, roughly 90% of them singletons, with about 0.91% in the top ten. Sequenced: PBMCs. All receptors come from a woman aged 18-35 years in good health and CMV-seronegative.

The chain has TRBV7-9 and TRBJ2-7; possibly TRBD1 for D (6 bases). The ends were cut back, 1 base at V and 6 bases at J, with 16 bases in the middle. Per germline, CDR1 SEHNR and CDR2 FQNEAQ (reference sequence). The CDR3 contains 15 residues. The CDR3 DNA sequence: TGTGCCAGCAGCTTAGAAACAGGGAACAGCCGCGAGCAGTACTTC. It codes for CASSLETGNSREQYF.

This sequence joins TRBV13 and TRBJ2-1, with a weak D call TRBD2 (6 bases). Germline V CDR1 and CDR2: PRHDT, FYEKMQ (reference sequence). V lost 5 bases and J lost 1, with 18 bases in between. There are 17 residues in the CDR3. CDR3 loop: CASSPSTTSRSYNEQFF. As DNA, the CDR3 is TGTGCCAGCAGCCCCTCCACAACTAGCCGGTCCTACAATGAGCAGTTCTTC.

This clone was picked up a small number of times. The CDR3 DNA reads as TGTGCCAGCAGCTCTAGGGGCGAGCAGTACTTC. Its protein product is CASSSRGEQYF. The chain is built from TRBV7-6 and TRBJ2-7; tentative D call: TRBD1 (5 bases). The CDR3 is 11 amino acids. With 4 bases removed from V and 6 bases from J, the gap between germline ends came to 7 bases. Germline loops: CDR1 SGHVS, CDR2 FNYEAQ. The full variable domain, with the rest looked up from reference TRBV7-6 and TRBJ2-7, is GAGVSQSPRYKVTKRGQDVALRCDPISGHVSLYWYRQALGQGPEFLTYFNYEAQQDKSGLPNDRFSAERPEGSISTLTIQRTEQRDSAMYRCASSSRGEQYFGPGTRLTVT.

The chain combines TRBV7-9 with TRBJ1-4; D remains unclear. Germline V lookup: CDR1 SEHNR, CDR2 FQNEAQ (reference sequence). The germline V and J ends were trimmed by 5 bases and 4 bases, with 17 bases remaining between them. This CDR3 spans 16 amino acids. This CDR3 is CASSAAALAFNEKLFF. CDR3 nucleotide sequence: TGTGCCAGCAGCGCCGCGGCCCTTGCCTTTAATGAAAAACTGTTTTTT.

The DNA of the CDR3 is TGTGCCAGCAGTTACTTTAAAGGGAGCTCTGGAAACACCATATATTTT. Its protein product is CASSYFKGSSGNTIYF. This sequence joins TRBV6-5 and TRBJ1-3; D is unresolved. Germline V gene sequence: CDR1 MNHEY, CDR2 SVGAGI. The V end lost 1 base, the J end lost 0 bases, and 10 bases lay between the germline ends. The CDR3 is 16 residues long.

The rearrangement joins TRBV29-1 to TRBJ2-3; 10 nucleotides match TRBD2. The J segment lost 3 bases and the V segment lost 8 bases, leaving 5 bases of the junction unmatched. CDR3 length: 13 amino acids. Germline V gene sequence: CDR1 SQVTM, CDR2 ANQGSEA. CDR3 loop: CSYSGGGTDTQYF. The CDR3 DNA sequence: TGCAGCTACAGCGGGGGGGGAACAGATACGCAGTATTTT.

The gene calls are TRBV18 and TRBJ1-5; TRBD1 agrees at 8 bases. V lost 2 bases to trimming and J lost 2 bases; unmatched junction nucleotides: 5. This CDR3 is built from 16 residues. Germline V gene data show CDR1 as KGHSH and CDR2 as LQKENI. CDR3 bases: TGTGCCAGCTCACCAGGACAGGGTCAAGGCAATCAGCCCCAGCATTTT. Residues: CASSPGQGQGNQPQHF. Variable domain in full (rest from reference TRBV18 and TRBJ1-5): NAGVMQNPRHLVRRRGQEARLRCSPMKGHSHVYWYRQLPEEGLKFMVYLQKENIIDESGMPKERFSAEFPKEGPSILRIQQVVRGDSAAYFCASSPGQGQGNQPQHFGDGTRLSIL.

The chain has TRBV5-4 and TRBJ1-4; perhaps TRBD1 as D (5 bases). Germline assignment: CDR1 SGHNT and CDR2 YYREEE (reference sequence). This CDR3 is built from 14 residues. With 4 bases removed from V and 7 bases from J, the gap between germline ends came to 14 bases. CDR3 coding DNA: TGTGCCAGCAGCCCCGGGGCCGGGGGTGAAAAACTGTTTTTT. Protein product: CASSPGAGGEKLFF.

This clone was picked up one time. This chain connects TRBV6-1 to TRBJ2-1, with D hard to call. Germline V gene data show CDR1 as MNHNS and CDR2 as SASEGT. The CDR3 has 13 amino acids. V was pared by 7 bases and J by 4 bases, with 11 bases between. The DNA of the CDR3 is TGTGCCAGCACTGGCAGTCAGTACAATGAGCAGTTCTTC. Translating gives CASTGSQYNEQFF.

The chain recombines TRBV6-5 with TRBJ2-1; D perhaps matches TRBD1 (6 bases). With 6 bases removed from V and 8 bases from J, the gap between germline ends came to 11 bases. Germline CDR1 MNHEY, CDR2 SVGAGI. This CDR3 region has 12 residues. CDR3 DNA sequence: TGTGCCAGCAGCCAACAGGGCGATGAGCAGTTCTTC. Amino acids: CASSQQGDEQFF.

This rearrangement joins TRBV9 to TRBJ1-2, with D tentatively TRBD1 (5 bases). Germline CDR1 SGDLS, CDR2 YYNGEE. Trimming removed 0 bases at V and 8 bases at J, with 11 bases between. This CDR3 comprises 13 residues. In DNA, the CDR3 is TGTGCCAGCAGCGTAGCCCAGGGTGAAGGCTACACCTTC. Its protein product is CASSVAQGEGYTF.

The rearrangement links TRBV13 to TRBJ2-1; perhaps TRBD2 as D (5 bases). V dropped 5 bases and J dropped 7 bases, with 12 bases sitting between them. CDR3 length: 13 residues. CDR1 is PRHDT, CDR2 FYEKMQ, per germline (reference sequence). The CDR3 loop reads CASSPEGSNEQFF. CDR3 in DNA: TGTGCCAGCAGCCCAGAGGGCTCTAATGAGCAGTTCTTC.

The chain carries TRBV19 and TRBJ2-1; D is perhaps TRBD2 (5 bases). Germline V gives CDR1 LNHDA, CDR2 SQIVND (reference sequence). V was cut by 1 base and J by 10 bases, with 17 bases left in between. The CDR3 totals 15 residues. The CDR3 sequence: CASSIGNYIRGEQFF. CDR3 in DNA: TGTGCCAGTAGTATAGGGAACTACATCCGCGGGGAGCAGTTCTTC.

V usage is TRBV18 and J usage is TRBJ1-3; tentatively, D is TRBD1 (6 bases). There are 17 residues in the CDR3. CDR1 and CDR2 (germline): KGHSH, LQKENI. V was trimmed by 3 bases and J by 0 bases, leaving 15 bases between them. CDR3 sequence (DNA): TGTGCCAGCTCACCCCAGGGGCCGACAGGCTCTGGAAACACCATATATTTT. It translates to CASSPQGPTGSGNTIYF.

For the CDR3, the DNA is TGTGCCAGCAGCCTAGGGACAGCAACTAATGAAAAACTGTTTTTT. Encoded protein: CASSLGTATNEKLFF. The gene calls are TRBV7-9 and TRBJ1-4, with TRBD1 matching over 7 bases. V lost 5 bases and J lost 0; bases outside the gene matches: 3. The germline CDR1 and CDR2 sequences are SEHNR and FQNEAQ (reference sequence). The CDR3 spans 15 residues.

Concerning this clone: At the DNA level, this CDR3 is encoded by other sequences in the same sample as well. The chain employs TRBV6-5 and TRBJ2-1; D is possibly TRBD1 (5 bases). CDR3 length equals 11 residues. With 5 bases removed from V and 7 bases from J, the gap between germline ends came to 6 bases. Per germline, CDR1 MNHEY and CDR2 SVGAGI. DNA of the CDR3: TGTGCCAGCAGTAGGGGTAATGAGCAGTTCTTC. Amino acid sequence: CASSRGNEQFF.

V usage is TRBV27 and J usage is TRBJ2-1; D is unresolved. The CDR3 runs 15 residues. With 2 bases removed from V and 0 bases from J, the gap between germline ends came to 8 bases. Per germline, CDR1 MNHEY and CDR2 SMNVEV (reference sequence). CDR3 residues: CASSLLESSYNEQFF. CDR3 bases: TGTGCCAGCAGTTTACTGGAGAGCTCCTACAATGAGCAGTTCTTC.

This clone occurred a few times. This rearrangement joins TRBV27 to TRBJ1-1, with 9 bases identical to TRBD1. Per the germline V gene, CDR1 is MNHEY and CDR2 is SMNVEV (reference sequence). The CDR3 length is 13 residues. Trimming cost V 5 bases and J 6 bases; bases outside gene matches: 4. The CDR3 loop reads CASSNDRGAEAFF. CDR3 in DNA: TGTGCCAGCAGTAACGACAGGGGGGCTGAAGCTTTCTTT.

The chain links TRBV2 to TRBJ2-3; weak D call: TRBD2 (6 bases). The CDR3 covers 15 residues. V was shortened by 7 bases and J by 0 bases, with 14 bases between the two germline ends. The germline V gene has CDR1 SNHLY and CDR2 FYNNEI. The CDR3 is CASIRFSGSTDTQYF. The CDR3 DNA reads as TGTGCCAGCATCCGTTTCAGCGGGAGCACAGATACGCAGTATTTT.

The gene calls are TRBV6-5 and TRBJ1-4; 8 positions agree with TRBD1. The CDR3 spans 15 residues. J gave up 7 bases and V 5 bases, and 9 bases lay outside the gene matches. The germline V gene encodes CDR1 MNHEY and CDR2 SVGAGI. As DNA, the CDR3 is TGTGCCAGCAGTCGTACAGGGGGTATGAGTGAAAAACTGTTTTTT. It encodes CASSRTGGMSEKLFF.

V gene TRBV18 combines with J gene TRBJ2-5; 10 nucleotides match TRBD2. CDR1 and CDR2 from the germline V gene are KGHSH and LQKENI. This CDR3 has 15 residues. V dropped 5 bases and J dropped 4; count of bases not matched to a gene: 7. CDR3 bases: TGTGCCAGCTCAGCTGGACTAGCGGTTACAGAGACCCAGTACTTC. Its protein is CASSAGLAVTETQYF. The full variable domain, in which reference TRBV18 and TRBJ2-5 provide the parts outside the CDR3, is NAGVMQNPRHLVRRRGQEARLRCSPMKGHSHVYWYRQLPEEGLKFMVYLQKENIIDESGMPKERFSAEFPKEGPSILRIQQVVRGDSAAYFCASSAGLAVTETQYFGPGTRLLVL.

The chain recombines TRBV11-2 with TRBJ2-7, with D tentatively TRBD1 (5 bases). V lost 0 bases to trimming and J lost 2 bases, with 8 bases between them. There are 14 residues in the CDR3. CDR1 SGHAT and CDR2 FQNNGV come from the germline V gene. The CDR3 region is CASSLEPGPYEQYF. The CDR3 DNA is TGTGCCAGCAGCTTAGAGCCAGGGCCCTACGAGCAGTACTTC. The variable domain in full, completed from reference TRBV11-2 and TRBJ2-7, reads EAGVAQSPRYKIIEKRQSVAFWCNPISGHATLYWYQQILGQGPKLLIQFQNNGVVDDSQLPKDRFSAERLKGVDSTLKIQPAKLEDSAVYLCASSLEPGPYEQYFGPGTRLTVT.

The chain recombines TRBV10-2 with TRBJ2-7; 7 bases fit TRBD2. The V gene end was trimmed by 3 bases and the J gene end by 13 bases; junction bases not matched to a gene: 9. The CDR3 contains 12 residues. Germline V gives CDR1 WSHSY, CDR2 SAAADI. CDR3 residues: CASSEGAGRDYF. The CDR3 DNA follows: TGCGCCAGCAGTGAAGGGGCTGGGAGGGACTACTTC.

This chain joins TRBV4-1 and TRBJ2-7; TRBD2 agrees at 9 bases. Germline CDR1 and CDR2: MGHRA and YSYEKL. J was trimmed by 4 bases and V by 7 bases; bases with no gene match: 8. The CDR3 runs 14 residues. As DNA, the CDR3 is TGCGCCAGCACCTCATTAGCGGGAGCGTACGAGCAGTACTTC. Its protein product is CASTSLAGAYEQYF.

This clone was counted between two and nine times. This chain links TRBV7-9 with TRBJ2-1, with D possibly TRBD1 on 6 matching bases. The CDR3 loop spans 12 amino acids. The V end was cut by 1 base, the J end by 8 bases, with 6 bases between. Germline loops: CDR1 SEHNR, CDR2 FQNEAQ (reference sequence). The CDR3 is CASSLGGHEQFF. The CDR3 DNA reads TGTGCCAGCAGCTTAGGGGGGCATGAGCAGTTCTTC.

This clone was counted a few times. The V gene is TRBV30, the J gene TRBJ1-1; 8 bases align to TRBD1. J was trimmed by 0 bases and V by 7 bases; bases with no gene match: 4. Germline CDR1 and CDR2: GTSNPN and SVGIG (reference sequence). This CDR3 contains 13 residues. The CDR3 DNA reads TGTGCCTTACAGACAGGGGTGAACACTGAAGCTTTCTTT. Amino acids: CALQTGVNTEAFF.

J is TRBJ1-2 and V is TRBV5-6, with 11 bases aligning to TRBD1. The CDR3 length is 13 residues. Trimming cost V 3 bases and J 8 bases; bases outside gene matches: 3. CDR1 and CDR2 (germline): SGHDT, YYEEEE. Here the CDR3 DNA reads TGTGCCAGCAGCTGGGGACAGGGGGGCGGCTACACCTTC. Protein product: CASSWGQGGGYTF.